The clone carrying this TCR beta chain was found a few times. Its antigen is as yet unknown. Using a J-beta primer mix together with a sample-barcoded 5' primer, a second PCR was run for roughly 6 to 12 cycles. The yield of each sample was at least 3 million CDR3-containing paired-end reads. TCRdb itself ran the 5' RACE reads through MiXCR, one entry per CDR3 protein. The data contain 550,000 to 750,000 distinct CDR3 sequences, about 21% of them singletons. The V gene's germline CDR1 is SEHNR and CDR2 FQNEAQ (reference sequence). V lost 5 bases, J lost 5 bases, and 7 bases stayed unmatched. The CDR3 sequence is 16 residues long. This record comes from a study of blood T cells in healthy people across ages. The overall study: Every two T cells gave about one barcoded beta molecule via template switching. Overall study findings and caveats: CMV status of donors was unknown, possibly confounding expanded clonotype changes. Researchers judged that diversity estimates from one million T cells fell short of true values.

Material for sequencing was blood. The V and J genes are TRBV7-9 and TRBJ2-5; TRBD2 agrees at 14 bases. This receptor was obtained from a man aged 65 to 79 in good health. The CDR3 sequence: CASSLRGLAGVETQYF. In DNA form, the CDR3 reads TGTGCCAGCAGCCTAAGGGGACTAGCGGGAGTTGAGACCCAGTACTTC.